Listed below are T cell receptor beta chains from one sample, sequenced in a study of CD8 T cells in ankylosing spondylitis. TCRdb used MiXCR to reprocess the 5' RACE reads, holding one entry per CDR3 protein. The sample holds roughly 86,000 distinct CDR3 sequences, about 9% seen once. Sample: blood, either unsorted or a sorted T cell fraction (not recorded which). The receptors shown here come from a male donor with ankylosing spondylitis or in good health (not recorded which). Both conserved end residues are part of each CDR3. The D gene is left open where the match is weak. For some rows the clone size is stated as once, few or many, or as a class when expanded; others skip it.

D gene,J gene,V gene,clone size,CDR3 protein,CDR3 DNA
NA,TRBJ2-3,TRBV9,many,CASSVISTDTQYF,TGTGCCAGCAGCGTAATCAGCACAGATACGCAGTATTTT
TRBD1,TRBJ2-1,TRBV2,many,CASSYGQGTLGEQFF,TGTGCCAGCAGCTACGGACAGGGCACCCTCGGTGAGCAGTTCTTC
NA,TRBJ2-2,TRBV5-1,many,CASSLYGDNTGELFF,TGCGCCAGCAGCTTATACGGGGACAACACCGGGGAGCTGTTTTTT
TRBD1,TRBJ1-6,TRBV20-1,NA,CSARDRDFTRFYNSPLHF,TGCAGTGCCAGGGACAGGGACTTCACCCGTTTTTATAATTCACCCCTCCACTTT
NA,TRBJ2-2,TRBV5-6,many,CASSFRVTNTGELFF,TGTGCCAGCAGCTTCAGGGTCACGAACACCGGGGAGCTGTTTTTT
NA,TRBJ2-3,TRBV5-1,many,CASSLDVDTQYF,TGCGCCAGCAGCTTGGACGTAGATACGCAGTATTTT
TRBD2,TRBJ2-1,TRBV12-3/TRBV12-4,many,CASIGGGADPSSYNEQFF,TGTGCCAGCATCGGGGGGGGGGCGGACCCGAGCTCCTACAATGAGCAGTTCTTC
NA,TRBJ2-1,TRBV5-6,many,CASSLGPAENEQFF,TGTGCCAGCAGCTTGGGGCCAGCTGAAAATGAGCAGTTCTTC
NA,TRBJ2-1,TRBV11-2,many,CASSLGGGANEQFF,TGTGCCAGCAGCTTGGGAGGGGGGGCTAATGAGCAGTTCTTC
TRBD1,TRBJ2-7,TRBV12-3/TRBV12-4,many,CASSLGDRDYEQYF,TGTGCCAGCAGTTTGGGGGACAGAGACTACGAGCAGTACTTC
TRBD1,TRBJ2-7,TRBV5-5,many,CASSLTGVAYEQYF,TGTGCCAGCAGCTTGACAGGGGTAGCCTACGAGCAGTACTTC
NA,TRBJ2-7,TRBV5-1,many,CASSRDQYEQYF,TGCGCCAGCAGCAGGGACCAATACGAGCAGTACTTC
NA,TRBJ1-5,TRBV11-2,many,CASDFGGEFRCNQPQHF,TGTGCCAGCGACTTCGGGGGCGAGTTCCGTTGCAATCAGCCCCAGCATTTT
NA,TRBJ1-5,TRBV12-3/TRBV12-4,many,CASSPDAGRYQPQHF,TGTGCCAGCAGCCCCGATGCGGGGAGATATCAGCCCCAGCATTTT
NA,TRBJ2-3,TRBV6-2/TRBV6-3,many,CASRPWGGKGDTQYF,TGTGCCAGCAGGCCGTGGGGCGGGAAAGGAGATACGCAGTATTTT
NA,TRBJ1-2,TRBV7-2,NA,CASSLRAGARYTF,TGTGCCAGCAGCTTACGGGCGGGGGCCCGCTACACCTTC
TRBD2,TRBJ2-5,TRBV20-1,many,CSARAKSGGFETQYF,TGCAGTGCTAGGGCGAAGAGCGGGGGGTTTGAGACCCAGTACTTC
TRBD2,TRBJ2-2,TRBV20-1,NA,CSFSGGGAGDTGELFF,TGCAGCTTTAGTGGCGGGGGGGCGGGTGACACCGGGGAGCTGTTTTTT
TRBD2,TRBJ2-5,TRBV2,few,CASSSTLADKETQYF,TGTGCCAGCAGTTCCACTCTAGCGGACAAAGAGACCCAGTACTTC
TRBD1,TRBJ1-1,TRBV29-1,many,CSVDGQGTEAFF,TGCAGCGTTGACGGACAGGGAACTGAAGCTTTCTTT
NA,TRBJ2-7,TRBV5-6,many,CASSYNHEQYF,TGTGCCAGCAGCTACAACCACGAGCAGTACTTC
NA,TRBJ1-2,TRBV12-3/TRBV12-4,NA,CASSQDGIASGYTF,TGTGCCAGCAGCCAGGATGGCATTGCCTCTGGCTACACCTTC
NA,TRBJ1-5,TRBV6-2/TRBV6-3,few,CASSSRALNQPQHF,TGTGCCAGCAGTTCCCGGGCCCTTAATCAGCCCCAGCATTTT
NA,TRBJ2-5,TRBV5-1,many,CASSSLFGKETQYF,TGCGCCAGCAGCTCCTTATTTGGGAAAGAGACCCAGTACTTC
TRBD1,TRBJ1-1,TRBV28,many,CASSLSTGDGTEAFF,TGTGCCAGCAGTTTGAGTACAGGGGATGGCACTGAAGCTTTCTTT
NA,TRBJ1-1,TRBV20-1,many,CSARGAGNTEAFF,TGCAGTGCTAGAGGTGCGGGGAACACTGAAGCTTTCTTT
NA,TRBJ2-3,TRBV5-1,many,CASSLAVDTPDTQYF,TGCGCCAGCAGCTTGGCCGTGGACACACCAGATACGCAGTATTTT
TRBD1,TRBJ2-6,TRBV2,NA,CASLSPGQGVSGANVLTF,TGTGCCAGCCTCTCTCCCGGACAGGGAGTCTCTGGGGCCAACGTCCTGACTTTC
NA,TRBJ2-5,TRBV3-1,NA,CASSQTPGPQETQYF,TGTGCCAGCAGCCAAACCCCGGGACCTCAAGAGACCCAGTACTTC
NA,TRBJ1-1,TRBV2,many,CASSTHVNTEAFF,TGTGCCAGCAGTACTCATGTGAACACTGAAGCTTTCTTT
NA,TRBJ2-7,TRBV7-2,NA,CASSPVAWVGNLYEQYF,TGTGCCAGCAGCCCCGTCGCCTGGGTTGGGAACCTCTACGAGCAGTACTTC
NA,TRBJ2-5,TRBV7-8,many,CASSFEVEETQYF,TGTGCCAGCAGCTTTGAGGTAGAAGAGACCCAGTACTTC
NA,TRBJ2-1,TRBV29-1,many,CSVEVVQDNEQFF,TGCAGCGTTGAAGTAGTACAGGACAATGAGCAGTTCTTC
NA,TRBJ2-5,TRBV7-6,many,CASRVDGGRETQYF,TGTGCCAGCCGAGTTGATGGGGGGCGAGAGACCCAGTACTTC
TRBD1,TRBJ2-1,TRBV5-1,many,CASSPRTGGNEQFF,TGCGCCAGCAGCCCAAGGACAGGGGGCAATGAGCAGTTCTTC
TRBD1,TRBJ2-1,TRBV12-3/TRBV12-4,many,CASSLRQGSYNEQFF,TGTGCCAGCAGCCTTAGACAGGGTTCCTACAATGAGCAGTTCTTC